This T cell receptor beta chain derives from a study of Tregs in tolerant kidney transplant recipients. Points from the study as a whole: Donor-specific Treg expansion exceeded global Treg expansion in tolerant patients, suggesting antigen drive. Activated donor B cell expansion appeared to reveal the most relevant donor-specific TCRbeta repertoire. Biological reproducibility was not directly addressed in this study.

This clone was seen a handful of times. Its antigen is still unknown. Repertoires were generated with immunoSEQ multiplex PCR, while TCRdb's copy carries only in-frame clones and drops some. This table holds under 80,000 clones, roughly 88% found once. Unstimulated Tregs (CD4+CD25+CD127-) and CD4+CD25- non-Tregs were sorted from PBMCs. The CDR3 extends over 13 amino acids. V was cut by 3 bases and J by 3 bases, with 7 bases left in between. Germline-derived CDR1 and CDR2 are MGHRA and YSYEKL. This rearrangement joins TRBV4-1 to TRBJ2-3; possible D gene TRBD2, 6 bases. Sequencing used Tregs from blood, obtained before the transplant. The receptor was derived from a human donor who received a combined kidney and bone marrow transplant. CDR3 amino acids: CASSHGRTDTQYF. In nucleotides, the CDR3 is TGCGCCAGCAGCCATGGGAGGACAGATACGCAGTATTTT.